This T cell receptor (beta chain) was identified during a study of regulatory T cells in long-lasting Graves disease (dated by TCRdb to the early 2020s). A note on the overall study: Antithyroid drugs had been taken for less than 3 months by newly diagnosed Graves' disease patients. This study used TCR sequencing and RNA sequencing of peripheral blood to compare persistent Graves' disease patients against newly diagnosed Graves' disease patients. The study took place in China and was registered as a clinical trial. A total of some 35 samples underwent TCR sequencing, from roughly 13 patients with persistent Graves' disease and approximately 20 patients with newly diagnosed Graves' disease.

The paper as a whole reports these results and caveats: Because the primary lesion, thyroid tissue, could not be accessed, the study looked at peripheral blood alone. Lower TCR Shannon entropy and fewer highly expanded clones were observed in persistent Graves' disease patients than in newly diagnosed patients, which suggested clonal expansion. The authors noted that the small sample size was a limitation that may lower accuracy. TRBV28, TRBJ1-2 and TRBJ2-5 were preferentially used in persistent disease, while TRBV20-1 and TRBJ2-1 were favored in newly diagnosed disease. Patients with persistent disease shared more public clonotypes (approximately 2,500) than newly diagnosed patients did (more than 900). Sequencing and analysis were restricted to the TCR beta chain.

Relative to germline, V is missing 7 bases and J is missing 5 bases, with 8 bases of the junction outside any gene match. The CDR3 runs 14 amino acids, cysteine and phenylalanine included. The kept DNA is CDR3 alone, 42 bases in frame from the first base. CDR1 and CDR2, per the germline V gene (reference sequence), are LNHDA and SQIVND. The sample's time point label, in plain terms: newly diagnosed GD, antithyroid drugs for less than 3 months. RNA was extracted from PBMCs in TRIzol for both TCR sequencing and RNA sequencing. Graves' disease was diagnosed according to American Thyroid Association guidelines. Patients were recruited from an endocrinology department in Xi'an, China. Each patient gave roughly 8.4 milliliters of peripheral blood, collected in an EDTA anticoagulant tube. Ficoll Paque Plus density gradient separation was used to isolate PBMCs, and no further T cell sorting was performed. RNA quality was checked with an Agilent 2100 Bioanalyzer and agarose gel, and concentration with a NanoDrop 2000.

The sample holds a few counts of this clonotype. Its recognized antigen is unknown. Base-call qualities are not available, and no considerably larger clone is one nucleotide away. The library was built by means of multiplex PCR. These reads were obtained on an Illumina HiSeq 4000. TCR beta libraries were built with iRepertoire HTBI primers and Arm-PCR amplification of CDR3 regions. Before sequencing, the PCR products went through gel purification. Regarding the original processing steps: Gene usage analysis of CDR3 amino acid clonotypes used the approximately 62 TRBV and fewer than 15 TRBJ segments found across samples. COPE and FqMerger were used to merge filtered high-quality paired reads into contigs. Contigs were aligned with BLAST to IMGT TRBV, TRBD and TRBJ reference genes, and CDR3 was defined per IMGT. Any clonotype with a frequency above 0.1% was classified as a highly expanded clone. Repertoire diversity was measured by Shannon entropy, and V-J evenness by the Gini coefficient. A clonotype was considered public if more than one individual shared it. TCRdb reran the public reads through fastp at Q25 and MiXCR, keeping productive beta chains. Every CDR3 protein is listed once, alongside the most common genes and DNA of its rows. It is TCRdb's table, rather than the study itself, that gives the V and J calls and clone size. For this sample the table gives hundreds of thousands of distinct CDR3 sequences, of which 16% were detected only once. The ten largest clonotypes hold approximately 11% of the sample.

These same data were also listed under a study on T cells in Graves' hyperthyroidism and ophthalmopathy. As the second publication notes: Stable Graves' hyperthyroidism was defined as the absence of progression to ophthalmopathy over 18 months of follow-up. Hyperthyroidism patients were aged 18 to 65 years and newly diagnosed, with disease duration of less than 2 months. The study excluded patients with uncontrolled infections, other autoimmune diseases, pregnancy or lactation. Diagnoses relied on clinical symptoms, serum thyroxine and TRAb, thyroid ultrasound and orbital computed tomography. For the first round of RT-PCR on the TCR CDR3, the HTBI primer set was used together with the Qiagen OneStep RT-PCR kit. Most expanded thyroid clonotypes (frequency above 0.001) were also found in blood, which suggests that blood repertoires may mirror thyroid immune responses. A 13 V-J signature model separated ophthalmopathy from stable hyperthyroidism, with about 88% sensitivity and around 84% specificity in cross-validation and 80%/75% in testing. During validation, the model predicted progression to ophthalmopathy a median of approximately 6.5 months ahead of onset, with around 71% sensitivity and roughly 72% specificity. To identify distinguishing TCR V-J signatures, a discovery cohort of about 100 patients was used, comprising fewer than 45 with Graves' ophthalmopathy and about 59 with stable Graves' hyperthyroidism. Whether ophthalmopathy could be predicted prospectively was tested in an independent validation cohort made up of roughly 19 hyperthyroidism patients plus 17 patients who later progressed to ophthalmopathy. The 100 or so discovery patients were divided at random into training and test sets in a 7:3 ratio. In roughly six Graves' hyperthyroidism patients, the study also compared T-cell repertoires from thyroid tissue with T-cell repertoires from blood. Once sampling was done, hyperthyroidism patients were given methimazole at a starting dose of 30 mg daily, whereas ophthalmopathy patients were given high-dose intravenous methylprednisolone. The libraries were constructed in a second round of multiplex PCR and then size-selected and purified. Libraries were sequenced paired-end with 100 bp reads on an Illumina HiSeq2000. Raw data were processed with SOAPnuke, discarding reads with adapters, uncalled bases, mean Phred below 15, or no exact constant-primer or identifier match. High-quality paired reads were merged with COPE v1.2.5, and unique nucleotide sequences were defined as clonotypes. MiTCR v1.1 was used to align clonotypes to the IMGT TRBV, TRBD and TRBJ reference segments. The analysis was restricted to V-J combinations with a frequency above 0.0001, which together covered roughly 99% of the repertoires. The TCS score was defined as F50 (clonal expansion) divided by E x V (chaos), with BLOSUM62-based TCRdist calculated between CDR3 peptides within each V-J. Welch's t-statistics and random forest reduced roughly 500 V-J features to about 12, which were used in a naive Bayes classifier (R e1071). Sample size was not statistically predetermined, and blinding of investigators to group allocation was not performed. TCR Vbeta CDR3 sequencing of 130 to 150 peripheral blood samples (43 ophthalmopathy, under 80 hyperthyroidism and approximately 17 progressor patients) is reported in the paper.

This clonotype was sampled from a young woman with Graves disease. Donor details come from another sample of the same person, matched by shared clones. Sequencing was performed on peripheral blood mononuclear cells (PBMCs), taken at new diagnosis, from a patient treated with antithyroid drugs. The chain was built from TRBV19 and TRBJ2-4, with 7 bases aligning to TRBD2. This receptor carries the CDR3 CASKGGRVENIQYF. The bases are TGTGCCAGTAAAGGCGGGAGAGTGGAAAACATTCAGTACTTC.